This T cell receptor (beta chain) emerged from a study of CD8+ T cells in alopecia areata. Stated treatment: oral pan-JAK inhibitor, 5-10 mg twice daily. RNA was isolated and reverse transcribed to cDNA, the sequencing template. Assay used: immunoSEQ multiplex PCR; TCRdb lists only in-frame clones, some missing. The profile shows about 210,000 clones, 43% of them singletons. The CDR3 is 14 amino acids. V was pared by 8 bases and J by 6 bases, with 23 bases between. Per germline, CDR1 SQVTM and CDR2 ANQGSEA. This TCR was sampled from a human donor with alopecia areata. This sample comprised CD4+ T cells sorted from blood, obtained at approximately week 36, from a patient treated with tofacitinib. V usage is TRBV29-1 and J usage is TRBJ2-7; D unclear. This CDR3 is CSLDTVVGICEQYF. The CDR3 nucleotides are TGCAGCCTAGATACAGTAGTGGGCATCTGCGAGCAGTACTTC.